This entry lists 15 T cell receptor beta chains sequenced from one sample in a study of B cell selection in AIRE deficiency. Only in-frame clones appear in the TCRdb table, and some are missing; sequencing was by immunoSEQ multiplex PCR. The data show tens of thousands of clones, roughly 97% seen once. CD4+CD127+ cells were sorted as the conventional CD4 T cells. The specimen sequenced was conventional CD4+ T cells sorted from PBMCs. Receptor source: a human donor with AIRE deficiency.

The genes are TRBV30 and TRBJ1-4; 9 bases align to TRBD1. V gave up 1 base and J gave up 8 bases; unmatched junction bases: 11. CDR3 length: 16 amino acids. The germline CDR1 and CDR2 sequences are GTSNPN and SVGIG (reference sequence). The chain's CDR3 is CAWSDEGQGGLEKLFF. The CDR3 DNA reads as TGTGCCTGGAGTGATGAGGGACAGGGAGGACTGGAAAAACTGTTTTTT.

This chain links TRBV25-1 with TRBJ1-3; tentative D call: TRBD1 (5 bases). Trimming removed 4 bases from V and 0 bases from J, with 10 bases in between. Germline V lookup: CDR1 MGHDK, CDR2 SYGVNS. CDR3 length: 15 residues. In DNA, the CDR3 is TGTGCCAGCAGTGCCCGGGACTTCTCTGGAAACACCATATATTTT. Its translation is CASSARDFSGNTIYF.

The rearrangement links TRBV28 to TRBJ1-5; 10 bases are shared with TRBD1. The germline CDR1 and CDR2 sequences are MDHEN and SYDVKM. There are 20 residues in the CDR3. V trimming: 5 bases; J trimming: 3 bases; junction bases outside the gene matches: 19. The chain's CDR3 is CASSIFRKSRTGGINQPQHF. The CDR3 DNA is TGTGCCAGCAGTATTTTTCGGAAGTCACGGACAGGGGGTATCAATCAGCCCCAGCATTTT.

This chain links TRBV2 with TRBJ1-5; D call uncertain. Germline values: CDR1 SNHLY, CDR2 FYNNEI. This CDR3 has 13 residues. The V end was cut by 4 bases, the J end by 1 base, with 5 bases between. The CDR3 is CASSVRSNQPQHF. CDR3 DNA: TGTGCCAGCAGTGTTAGAAGCAATCAGCCCCAGCATTTT.

This sequence joins TRBV7-9 and TRBJ2-5; D is ambiguous. The V and J ends lost 5 bases and 1 base respectively, with 11 bases between them. Looked up from germline, CDR1 is SEHNR and CDR2 is FQNEAQ (reference sequence). The CDR3 length is 14 residues. The CDR3 bases are TGTGCCAGCAGCCCTTTTGCAATCCAAGAGACCCAGTACTTC. Its protein product is CASSPFAIQETQYF.

The V gene is TRBV27, the J gene TRBJ1-2; 7 bases align to TRBD1. CDR3 length: 15 amino acids. Losses at the gene ends were 6 bases for V and 1 base for J; bases not matched to a gene: 8. Germline V gene lookup returns CDR1 MNHEY and CDR2 SMNVEV (reference sequence). The CDR3 region has the DNA TGTGCCAGCAGCCGTGAGGGACAGCTTAACTATGGCTACACCTTC. Translation gives CASSREGQLNYGYTF.

The chain links TRBV27 to TRBJ1-1; D not resolved. Germline V lookup: CDR1 MNHEY, CDR2 SMNVEV (reference sequence). V dropped 1 base and J dropped 7 bases, with 10 bases sitting between them. The CDR3 has 13 residues. The CDR3 DNA sequence: TGTGCCAGCAGTTTATGGCTCGGGAGTGAAGCTTTCTTT. Translated, it gives CASSLWLGSEAFF.

The chain is built from TRBV7-2 and TRBJ2-2; 12 positions match TRBD2. The V gene end was trimmed by 5 bases and the J gene end by 2 bases; junction bases not matched to a gene: 0. CDR3 size: 15 residues. The germline CDR1 and CDR2 sequences are SGHTA and FQGNSA. DNA for the CDR3: TGTGCCAGCAGCGGACTAGCGGGAAACACCGGGGAGCTGTTTTTT. It specifies CASSGLAGNTGELFF. The full variable domain, its missing parts supplied by reference TRBV7-2 and TRBJ2-2, is GAGVSQSPSNKVTEKGKDVELRCDPISGHTALYWYRQSLGQGLEFLIYFQGNSAPDKSGLPSDRFSAERTGGSVSTLTIQRTQQEDSAVYLCASSGLAGNTGELFFGEGSRLTVL.

J is TRBJ2-1 and V is TRBV11-3; possibly TRBD2 for D (6 bases). This CDR3 region has 14 residues. The germline V and J ends were trimmed by 1 base and 10 bases, with 14 bases remaining between them. Germline V CDR1 and CDR2: SGHNT, YENEEA. In DNA form, the CDR3 reads TGTGCCAGCAGCTTAGCCAGGCCGGCGGGGGAGCAGTTCTTC. Protein product: CASSLARPAGEQFF.

The rearrangement uses TRBV6-5 and TRBJ1-4, with 7 bases fitting TRBD1. The CDR3 contains 15 residues. With 0 bases clipped from V and 4 bases from J, the junction kept 2 bases outside the gene matches. CDR1 and CDR2 from the germline V gene are MNHEY and SVGAGI. CDR3 DNA: TGTGCCAGCAGTTACTCCGGGACAGTTAATGAAAAACTGTTTTTT. The encoded protein is CASSYSGTVNEKLFF.

The genes are TRBV28 and TRBJ1-1, with TRBD1 identical over 11 bases. With V trimmed by 6 bases and J by 7 bases, 7 bases remained unmatched. The germline V gene has CDR1 MDHEN and CDR2 SYDVKM. The CDR3 runs to 14 residues. The chain's CDR3 is CASRGTGGRFEAFF. The CDR3, as DNA: TGTGCCAGCAGGGGGACAGGGGGAAGGTTTGAAGCTTTCTTT.

This chain links TRBV19 with TRBJ1-5, with TRBD1 identical over 9 bases. CDR1 and CDR2 from the germline V gene are LNHDA and SQIVND (reference sequence). V shed 3 bases, J shed 5 bases, and the junction held 5 bases outside the gene matches. CDR3 size: 15 residues. CDR3 sequence reads: CASSIPTGGDQPQHF. The CDR3 DNA sequence: TGTGCCAGTAGTATCCCGACAGGGGGTGATCAGCCCCAGCATTTT.

The sample holds one count of this clone. This sequence joins TRBV30 and TRBJ2-7, with no clear D. The CDR3 spans 12 residues. V was trimmed by 3 bases and J by 1 base, leaving 7 bases between them. Germline assignment: CDR1 GTSNPN and CDR2 SVGIG (reference sequence). CDR3 in DNA: TGTGCCTGGAGACAGATTTCCTACGAGCAGTACTTC. Amino acids: CAWRQISYEQYF.

The chain uses TRBV4-2 and TRBJ1-1; D not resolved. Per germline, CDR1 LGHNA and CDR2 YNFKEQ. The V gene lost 2 bases and the J gene lost 8 bases, with 12 bases spanning the gap. This CDR3 comprises 13 residues. CDR3 residues: CASSQRAVTEAFF. The CDR3 DNA follows: TGTGCCAGCAGCCAACGGGCCGTAACCGAAGCTTTCTTT.

The rearrangement links TRBV28 to TRBJ1-2; no clear D gene. The CDR3 has 15 residues. The V and J ends lost 6 bases and 2 bases respectively, with 16 bases between them. The germline gives CDR1 MDHEN, CDR2 SYDVKM. The CDR3, as DNA: TGTGCCAGCAGAGAGGGAGTTGCCGGAAACTATGGCTACACCTTC. Its translation is CASREGVAGNYGYTF.